Following are 5 T cell receptor beta chains from one sample sequenced in a study of graft-versus-host responses after intestinal transplantation. Repertoires were generated with immunoSEQ multiplex PCR, while TCRdb's copy carries only in-frame clones and drops some. The sample carries over 65,000 clones, approximately 90% recorded once. These TCRs are of unknown antigen specificity. The specimen was unstimulated CD8+ T cells sorted from spleen or lymph node cells, collected before transplant. These receptors were collected from a human donor who was the organ donor for an intestinal transplant.

The CDR3 loop is CASTLGGGSYEQYF. The CDR3 nucleotides read TGTGCCAGCACCCTAGGGGGGGGGAGCTACGAGCAGTACTTC. The chain recombines TRBV5-6 with TRBJ2-7; the D gene is possibly TRBD2 (7 bases). CDR3 length equals 14 residues. Per the germline V gene, CDR1 is SGHDT and CDR2 is YYEEEE. V dropped 6 bases and J dropped 3 bases, with 16 bases sitting between them.

This chain uses TRBV28 with TRBJ2-7; D is possibly TRBD2 (5 bases). The germline gives CDR1 MDHEN, CDR2 SYDVKM. The V gene lost 3 bases and the J gene lost 3 bases, with 9 bases spanning the gap. The CDR3 spans 13 residues. The CDR3 nucleotides read TGTGCCAGCAGTTTCGGGGAATTCTACGAGCAGTACTTC. Protein: CASSFGEFYEQYF.

The genes are TRBV4-1 and TRBJ1-2, with D hard to call. Germline CDR1 reads MGHRA; CDR2 reads YSYEKL. The CDR3 is 18 residues long. Trimming cost V 4 bases and J 2 bases, with 23 bases left between them. The CDR3 DNA reads as TGCGCCAGCAGCCGCTTGGTGGGTACAAGGCTATTAAACTATGGCTACACCTTC. It is translated as CASSRLVGTRLLNYGYTF.

This chain connects TRBV19 to TRBJ2-7; 9 bases are shared with TRBD1. The CDR3 totals 14 residues. Germline V gene data show CDR1 as LNHDA and CDR2 as SQIVND (reference sequence). With 3 bases clipped from V and 5 bases from J, the junction kept 5 bases outside the gene matches. The CDR3 DNA is TGTGCCAGTAGTATTGGACAGGGGTACCACGAGCAGTACTTC. Residues: CASSIGQGYHEQYF.

The chain combines TRBV23-1 with TRBJ2-1, with TRBD2 matching over 7 bases. TRBV23-1 has ORF status, its function being uncertain. CDR3 length equals 19 residues. V was pared by 3 bases and J by 2 bases, with 16 bases of the junction left unmatched. CDR3 sequence (DNA): TGCGCCAGCAGTCACTCGAGACTGTTCCGGGACTATCCCTACAATGAGCAGTTCTTC. It specifies CASSHSRLFRDYPYNEQFF.